The entry that follows covers one T cell receptor (beta chain) sequence. An oligonucleotide containing a UMI was ligated to the 3' end of TCR cDNA. These data belong to a study of naive and memory T cell subsets. Amplification of ligated cDNA took four PCR rounds with SP2 and nested alpha and beta constant primers. One entry per CDR3 protein results from TCRdb running MiXCR on the 5' RACE reads. The table records 32,000 or so distinct CDR3 sequences, approximately 15% of them present only once. The V and J ends lost 1 base and 6 bases respectively, with 7 bases between them. The CDR3 contains 13 residues. CDR1 SGHRS and CDR2 YFSETQ come from the germline V gene.

This TCR was sampled from a female donor in good health. This chain uses TRBV5-1 with TRBJ2-2; D ambiguous. The CDR3 sequence is CASSLLVSGELFF. The CDR3 DNA reads TGCGCCAGCAGCTTGTTAGTCTCCGGGGAGCTGTTTTTT. The complete variable domain, with remaining parts taken from reference TRBV5-1 and TRBJ2-2, reads KAGVTQTPRYLIKTRGQQVTLSCSPISGHRSVSWYQQTPGQGLQFLFEYFSETQRNKGNFPGRFSGRQFSNSRSEMNVSTLELGDSALYLCASSLLVSGELFFGEGSRLTVL.